This T cell receptor beta chain is from a study of cytomegalovirus exposure and HLA in healthy donors. The PCR used 60 Vbeta and 13 Jbeta primers. The assay was immunoSEQ multiplex PCR, and TCRdb's table has in-frame clones only and misses some. The sample comprises fewer than 250,000 clones, about 87% of which are singletons, and 1.3% rests with the top ten. The CDR3 is 12 residues long. Germline assignment: CDR1 MNHNS and CDR2 SASEGT. V was cut by 6 bases and J by 9 bases, with 12 bases left in between. Sequencing was done on a sample of PBMCs. The chain has TRBV6-1 and TRBJ2-1; the D gene is possibly TRBD2 (6 bases). This TCR was sampled from a man under 40 in good health and CMV-seronegative. The CDR3 nucleotides read TGTGCCAGCAGGGCCGGGAGTGGTGAGCAGTTCTTC. Protein sequence: CASRAGSGEQFF.